This TCR beta chain was recorded in a study of blood T cell repertoires in COVID-19 (dated by TCRdb to between 2020 and 2021). General notes on the study: Samples from collaborators originated in the United States, Italy and Spain and spanned both the acute and convalescent phases of COVID-19. The material from the prospective study consisted of cDNA or gDNA derived from T cells, B-cell-depleted T cells, or PBMCs. Deeply sampled blood TCRbeta repertoires from subjects exposed to, actively infected with, or recovered from COVID-19 were included in the dataset. The repertoires were made available in a free public database intended to serve as a resource for research on the immune response to SARS-CoV-2. Samples were obtained from the ongoing ImmuneRACE study (first 160 participants) and from 1,200 or so subjects provided by 6 global collaborators. Nearly every sample came with metadata listing a de-identified subject ID, COVID-19 status, age in years and sex. Where available, HLA class I and class II types were obtained from metadata supplied by the sample provider rather than from assay-based typing. The paper's findings and limits, for the study overall: The amount of clinical and demographic metadata varied by source and participant and was provided uncurated.

This clone was counted a single time. The target of this receptor is not known. No per-base quality is available; no much larger clone lies one base away. Whole blood was collected in K2EDTA tubes by collaborating institutions according to the institutions' own protocols. Collaborator samples were shipped for TCRbeta analysis as frozen whole blood, isolated PBMCs, or DNA extracted from either sample type. The immunoSEQ Assay, a bias-controlled multiplex PCR, was used to amplify TCRbeta CDR3 regions from genomic DNA. The authors processed their data as follows. Nucleated cell counts per sample were estimated from amplification of reference gene primers within the assay. To quantify the absolute abundance of each unique TCRbeta CDR3 rearrangement, sequence reads were collapsed and filtered. For each sample, productive Simpson clonality was calculated as the square root of Simpson's diversity index across productive rearrangements. Imported from immuneACCESS, the table was reduced by TCRdb to in-frame sequences with V and J called. These copies leave out some clones; in studies compared against another copy, an unresolved V gene accounts for under half, and the cause of the remainder is not known. D and trimming were read from the DNA, whereas the V and J calls and clone size are those reported in that table. The sample profile shows around 250,000 clones; around 90% of them were found once. The ten largest clones take up about 0.7% of the sample.

The germline V gene encodes CDR1 LNHDA and CDR2 SQIVND (reference sequence). The CDR3 numbers 12 residues from cysteine through phenylalanine. Only CDR3 DNA is held: 36 bases, read in frame from base 1. The sequence links TRBV19 to TRBJ1-2; 8 middle bases align to TRBD1. This sequence originates from a human donor in a cohort sampled during active COVID-19. Sequencing was carried out using peripheral blood. The DNA reads as follows: TGTGGGTCAGGGGGCGCAGGGTATGGCTACACCTTC. Translated, it gives CGSGGAGYGYTF.